This TCR beta chain was found in a study of blood T cell repertoires in COVID-19. Study summary: PBMCs, B-cell-depleted T cells, or T cells were the source of the cDNA or gDNA that made up the material.

The protocol was immunoSEQ multiplex PCR, while the TCRdb copy is restricted to in-frame clones and leaves out a portion. The data hold over 120,000 clones, with roughly 83% observed a single time. The V gene's germline CDR1 is LGHNA and CDR2 YNFKEQ. The CDR3 has 15 residues. Trimming at V came to 1 base and at J to 5 bases, leaving 4 bases not matched to a gene. The sequence was obtained from a woman aged 80 or over with acute or convalescent COVID-19. The chain couples TRBV4-2 to TRBJ2-5; 10 bases line up with TRBD2. Input material: peripheral blood. CDR3 in DNA: TGTGCCAGCAGCCAAGGAGCGGGGGGGCGGGAGACCCAGTACTTC. This gives the protein CASSQGAGGRETQYF.